The sequence of this T cell receptor beta chain was determined in a study of T-cell memory formation after mild COVID-19. Via MiXCR, TCRdb re-called the 5' RACE reads, giving one row per CDR3 protein. The sample has hundreds of thousands of distinct CDR3 sequences; approximately 15% are singletons. The J segment lost 6 bases and the V segment lost 4 bases, leaving 7 bases of the junction unmatched. The CDR3 length is 16 residues. Germline V lookup: CDR1 SGHVS, CDR2 FNYEAQ. The sequence came from an adult woman who had mild COVID-19 (a few samples of this study predate the infection). Cell type and time point are not known. The chain couples TRBV7-6 to TRBJ2-1, with TRBD2 matching 12 bases. Sequenced material: PBMCs or a T cell subset sorted from them (not recorded which). The CDR3, as DNA: TGTGCCAGCAGCTCAAGGCTAGCGGGAGGGCCCAATGAGCAGTTCTTC. Translation gives CASSSRLAGGPNEQFF. The complete variable domain, with remaining parts taken from reference TRBV7-6 and TRBJ2-1, reads GAGVSQSPRYKVTKRGQDVALRCDPISGHVSLYWYRQALGQGPEFLTYFNYEAQQDKSGLPNDRFSAERPEGSISTLTIQRTEQRDSAMYRCASSSRLAGGPNEQFFGPGTRLTVL.